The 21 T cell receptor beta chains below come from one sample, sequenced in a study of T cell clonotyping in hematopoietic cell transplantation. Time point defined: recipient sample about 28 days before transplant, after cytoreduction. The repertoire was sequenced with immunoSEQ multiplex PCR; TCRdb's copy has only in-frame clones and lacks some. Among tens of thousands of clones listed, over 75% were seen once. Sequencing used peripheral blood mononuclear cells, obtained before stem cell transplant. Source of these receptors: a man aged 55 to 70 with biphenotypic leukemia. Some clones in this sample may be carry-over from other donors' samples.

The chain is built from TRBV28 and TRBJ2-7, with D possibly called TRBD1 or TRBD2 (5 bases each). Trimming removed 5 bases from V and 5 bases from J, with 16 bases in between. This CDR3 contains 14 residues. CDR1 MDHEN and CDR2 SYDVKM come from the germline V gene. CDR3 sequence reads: CASSLVVGVDEQYF. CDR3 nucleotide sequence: TGTGCCAGCAGTCTCGTGGTGGGGGTCGACGAGCAGTACTTC.

The CDR3 DNA is TGTGCCAGCAGTATGGACGGACAAAACACTGAAGCTTTCTTT. Amino acids: CASSMDGQNTEAFF. The chain links TRBV6-5 to TRBJ1-1; D perhaps matches TRBD1 (5 bases). Germline V gene data show CDR1 as MNHEY and CDR2 as SVGAGI. The length of the CDR3 is 14 residues. V was cut by 5 bases and J by 2 bases, with 12 bases left in between.

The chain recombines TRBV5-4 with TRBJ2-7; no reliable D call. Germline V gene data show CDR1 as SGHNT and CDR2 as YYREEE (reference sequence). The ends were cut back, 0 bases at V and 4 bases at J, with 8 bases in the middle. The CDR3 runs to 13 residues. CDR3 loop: CASSLGPAYEQYF. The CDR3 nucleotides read TGTGCCAGCAGCTTGGGCCCAGCGTACGAGCAGTACTTC.

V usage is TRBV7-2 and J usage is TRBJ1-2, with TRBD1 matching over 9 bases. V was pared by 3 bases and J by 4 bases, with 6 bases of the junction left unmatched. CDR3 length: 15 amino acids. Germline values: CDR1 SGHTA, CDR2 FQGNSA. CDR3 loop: CASSLLTGGGYGYTF. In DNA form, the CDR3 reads TGTGCCAGCAGCTTGCTTACAGGGGGCGGCTATGGCTACACCTTC. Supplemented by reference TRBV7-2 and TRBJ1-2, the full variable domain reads GAGVSQSPSNKVTEKGKDVELRCDPISGHTALYWYRQSLGQGLEFLIYFQGNSAPDKSGLPSDRFSAERTGGSVSTLTIQRTQQEDSAVYLCASSLLTGGGYGYTFGSGTRLTVV.

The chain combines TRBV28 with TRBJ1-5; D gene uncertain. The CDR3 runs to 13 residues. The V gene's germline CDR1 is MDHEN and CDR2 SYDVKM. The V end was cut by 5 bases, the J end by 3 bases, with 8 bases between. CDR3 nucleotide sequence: TGTGCCAGCAGTGCGGAGGACAATCAGCCCCAGCATTTT. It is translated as CASSAEDNQPQHF.

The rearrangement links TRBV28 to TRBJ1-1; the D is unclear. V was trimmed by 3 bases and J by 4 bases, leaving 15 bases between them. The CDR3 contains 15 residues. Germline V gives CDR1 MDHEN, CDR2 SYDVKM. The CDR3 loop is CASSFQSRVGTEAFF. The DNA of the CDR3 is TGTGCCAGCAGTTTCCAGTCTAGGGTAGGCACTGAAGCTTTCTTT. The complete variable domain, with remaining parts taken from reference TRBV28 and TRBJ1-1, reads DVKVTQSSRYLVKRTGEKVFLECVQDMDHENMFWYRQDPGLGLRLIYFSYDVKMKEKGDIPEGYSVSREKKERFSLILESASTNQTSMYLCASSFQSRVGTEAFFGQGTRLTVV.

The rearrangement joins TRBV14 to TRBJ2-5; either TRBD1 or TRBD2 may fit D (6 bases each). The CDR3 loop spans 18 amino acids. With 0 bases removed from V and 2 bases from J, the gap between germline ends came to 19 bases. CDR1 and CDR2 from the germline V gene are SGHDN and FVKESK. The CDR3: CASSQDEGGPRGQETQYF. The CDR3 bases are TGTGCCAGCAGCCAAGATGAGGGGGGCCCTAGAGGTCAAGAGACCCAGTACTTC.

In DNA form, the CDR3 reads TGTGCCAGCAGCGACGACAGGGGAAACACCGGGGAGCTGTTTTTT. Amino acids: CASSDDRGNTGELFF. The chain recombines TRBV7-9 with TRBJ2-2, with 8 bases fitting TRBD1. CDR1 SEHNR and CDR2 FQNEAQ come from the germline V gene (reference sequence). The CDR3 runs 15 residues. Trimming took 5 bases from V and 2 from J; bases not matched to a gene: 4.

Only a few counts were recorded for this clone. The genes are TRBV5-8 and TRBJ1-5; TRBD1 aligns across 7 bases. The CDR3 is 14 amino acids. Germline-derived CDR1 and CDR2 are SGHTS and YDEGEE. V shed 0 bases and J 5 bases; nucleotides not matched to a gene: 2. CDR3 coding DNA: TGTGCCAGCAGCTTGGAAGGGGGCGATCAGCCCCAGCATTTT. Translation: CASSLEGGDQPQHF.

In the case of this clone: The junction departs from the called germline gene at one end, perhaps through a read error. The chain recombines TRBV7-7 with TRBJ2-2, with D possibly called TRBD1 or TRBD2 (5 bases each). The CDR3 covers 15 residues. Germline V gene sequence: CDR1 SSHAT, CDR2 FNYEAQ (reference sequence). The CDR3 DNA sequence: TGTGCTAGCAGCTTCGGGACGGCAAACACCGGGGAGCTGTTTTTT. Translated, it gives CASSFGTANTGELFF.

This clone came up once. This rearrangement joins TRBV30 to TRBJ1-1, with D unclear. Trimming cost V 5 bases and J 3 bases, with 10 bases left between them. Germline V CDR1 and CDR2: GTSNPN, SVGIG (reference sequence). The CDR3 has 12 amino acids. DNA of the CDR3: TGTGCCTGGGGAGAAGATCACACTGAAGCTTTCTTT. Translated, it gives CAWGEDHTEAFF.

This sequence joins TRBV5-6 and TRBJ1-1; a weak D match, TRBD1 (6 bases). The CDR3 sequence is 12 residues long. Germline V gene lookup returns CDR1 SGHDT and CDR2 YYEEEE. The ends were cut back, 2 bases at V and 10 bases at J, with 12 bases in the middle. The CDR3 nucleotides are TGTGCCAGCAGCTTCACCGGGGGCTCAGCTTTCTTT. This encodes CASSFTGGSAFF.

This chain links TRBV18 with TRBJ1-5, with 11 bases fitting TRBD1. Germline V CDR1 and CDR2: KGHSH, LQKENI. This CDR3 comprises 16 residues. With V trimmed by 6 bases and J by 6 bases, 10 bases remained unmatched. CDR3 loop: CASSGTGGTRSQPQHF. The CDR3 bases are TGTGCCAGCTCCGGGACAGGGGGGACTAGGAGTCAGCCCCAGCATTTT. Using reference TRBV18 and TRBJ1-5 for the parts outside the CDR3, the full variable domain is NAGVMQNPRHLVRRRGQEARLRCSPMKGHSHVYWYRQLPEEGLKFMVYLQKENIIDESGMPKERFSAEFPKEGPSILRIQQVVRGDSAAYFCASSGTGGTRSQPQHFGDGTRLSIL.

The CDR3 nucleotides are TGTGCCAGCAGCATACCCATGACAGGTCACTATGGCTACACCTTC. The encoded protein is CASSIPMTGHYGYTF. V gene TRBV7-9 combines with J gene TRBJ1-2, with D maybe TRBD1 (6 bases). V was cut by 5 bases and J by 3 bases, with 16 bases left in between. This CDR3 region has 15 residues. Germline values: CDR1 SEHNR, CDR2 FQNEAQ (reference sequence).

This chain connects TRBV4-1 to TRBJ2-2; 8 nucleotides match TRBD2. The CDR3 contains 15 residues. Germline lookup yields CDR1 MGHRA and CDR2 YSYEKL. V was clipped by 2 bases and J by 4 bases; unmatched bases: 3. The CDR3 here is CASSQLSGATGELFF. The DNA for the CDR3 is TGCGCCAGCAGCCAACTTAGCGGGGCCACCGGGGAGCTGTTTTTT.

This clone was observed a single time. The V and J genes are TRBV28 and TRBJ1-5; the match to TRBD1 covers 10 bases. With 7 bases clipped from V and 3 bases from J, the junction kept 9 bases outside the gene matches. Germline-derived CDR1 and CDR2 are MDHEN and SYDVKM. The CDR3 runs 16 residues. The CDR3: CASNVGQGVDNQPQHF. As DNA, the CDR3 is TGTGCCAGCAACGTTGGACAGGGGGTTGACAATCAGCCCCAGCATTTT.

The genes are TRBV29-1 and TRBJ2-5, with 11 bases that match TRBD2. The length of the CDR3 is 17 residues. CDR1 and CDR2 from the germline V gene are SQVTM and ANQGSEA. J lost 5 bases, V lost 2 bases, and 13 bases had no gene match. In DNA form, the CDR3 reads TGCAGCGTTGAATCCGTGACTAGCGGGGACGTGCGGGAGACCCAGTACTTC. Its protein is CSVESVTSGDVRETQYF.

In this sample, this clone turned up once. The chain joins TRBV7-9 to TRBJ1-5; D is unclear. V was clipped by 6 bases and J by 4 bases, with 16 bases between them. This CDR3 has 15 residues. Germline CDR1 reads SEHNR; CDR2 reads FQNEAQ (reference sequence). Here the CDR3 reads CASSRSTGGNQPQHF. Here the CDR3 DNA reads TGTGCCAGCAGTCGGAGCACGGGAGGGAATCAGCCCCAGCATTTT.

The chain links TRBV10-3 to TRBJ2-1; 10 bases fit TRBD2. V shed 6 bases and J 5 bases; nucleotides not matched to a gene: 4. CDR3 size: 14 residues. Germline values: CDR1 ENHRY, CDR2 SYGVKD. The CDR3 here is CAISEAGGDNEQFF. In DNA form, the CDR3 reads TGTGCCATCAGCGAAGCGGGAGGGGACAATGAGCAGTTCTTC.

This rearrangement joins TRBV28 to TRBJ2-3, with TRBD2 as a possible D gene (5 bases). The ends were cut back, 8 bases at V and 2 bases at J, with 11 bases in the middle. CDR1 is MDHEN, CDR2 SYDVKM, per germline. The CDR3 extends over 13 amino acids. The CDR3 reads CASGRASTDTQYF. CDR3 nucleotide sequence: TGTGCCAGCGGGAGAGCCTCCACAGATACGCAGTATTTT.

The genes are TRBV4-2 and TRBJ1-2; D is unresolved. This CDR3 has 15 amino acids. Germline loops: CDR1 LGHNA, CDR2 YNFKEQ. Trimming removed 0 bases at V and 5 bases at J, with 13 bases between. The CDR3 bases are TGTGCCAGCAGCCAAGATTCGTCCCCCGCGTATGGCTACACCTTC. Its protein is CASSQDSSPAYGYTF.